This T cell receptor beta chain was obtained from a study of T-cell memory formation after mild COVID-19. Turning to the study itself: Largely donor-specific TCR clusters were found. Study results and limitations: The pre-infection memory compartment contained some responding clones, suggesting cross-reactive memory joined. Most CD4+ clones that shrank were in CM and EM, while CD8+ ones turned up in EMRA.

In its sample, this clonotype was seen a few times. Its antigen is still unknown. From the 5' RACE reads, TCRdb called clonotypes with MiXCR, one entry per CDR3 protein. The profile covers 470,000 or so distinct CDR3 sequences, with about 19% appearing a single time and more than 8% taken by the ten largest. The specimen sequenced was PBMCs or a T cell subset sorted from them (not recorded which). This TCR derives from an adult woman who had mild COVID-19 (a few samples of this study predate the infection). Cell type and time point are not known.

As DNA, the CDR3 is TGTGCCAGCAGCTTTGCGGCGGGGGGGATCAATGAGCAGTTCTTC. It codes for CASSFAAGGINEQFF. The chain combines TRBV7-6 with TRBJ2-1; 9 bases map to TRBD2. J was trimmed by 6 bases and V by 3 bases; bases with no gene match: 6. CDR3 length: 15 amino acids. Germline V gives CDR1 SGHVS, CDR2 FNYEAQ.